Here is one TCR beta chain with its context. The CDR3 runs to 14 residues. Germline loops: CDR1 SGHTA, CDR2 FQGNSA. The V end lost 0 bases, the J end lost 3 bases, and 8 bases lay between the germline ends. Profiled with immunoSEQ multiplex PCR; TCRdb holds only in-frame clones, not every one. The sample lists around 120,000 clones, more than 90% occurring once. The data derive from a study of T cell responses to AZD1222 COVID-19 vaccine. Across the study: Both about-4-week and about-12-week second-dose recipients were combined.

The sequence was obtained from an adult in good health. This material consisted of peripheral blood, taken on day 0 of AZD1222 vaccination. The genes are TRBV7-2 and TRBJ1-2; D remains unclear. The CDR3 DNA follows: TGTGCCAGCAGCTTAGCCGGGCGCGACTATGGCTACACCTTC. Translated: CASSLAGRDYGYTF.